This note documents a single T cell receptor beta chain sequence. What it binds is unknown. There are 19 residues in the CDR3. Trimming took off 1 base at V and 0 bases at J, with 22 bases between the two ends. Germline loops: CDR1 MNHNS, CDR2 SASEGT. This record comes from a study of T-cell memory formation after mild COVID-19. Findings of the study overall: Pre-infection memory carried some responding clones, suggesting that cross-reactive memory joined. CD4+ contracting clones were found mainly in CM and EM, and CD8+ ones in EMRA. Contracting clones from day 15 to 85 showed balanced CD4/CD8; later expanders favored CD4+.

TCRdb called the 5' RACE reads again in MiXCR, with one record for every CDR3 protein. The sample shows roughly 370,000 distinct CDR3 sequences, approximately 15% of them seen only once. Sequenced: PBMCs or a T cell subset sorted from them (not recorded which). The receptor comes from a young man who had mild COVID-19 (a few samples of this study predate the infection). Cell type and time point are not known. This chain uses TRBV6-1 with TRBJ2-7; possible D gene TRBD2, 6 bases. Here the CDR3 reads CASSEDLQRRDDSSYEQYF. The DNA for the CDR3 is TGTGCCAGCAGTGAAGACTTGCAGAGGAGGGACGACTCCTCCTACGAGCAGTACTTC.